This T cell receptor beta chain was observed in a study of T-cell memory formation after mild COVID-19. Whole-study results and caveats: Later expanders leaned toward CD4+, whereas clones contracting from day 15 to 85 were balanced CD4/CD8.

In TCRdb, the 5' RACE reads were re-called with MiXCR into one record per CDR3 protein. There are under 250,000 distinct CDR3 sequences in the sample; approximately 15% occur only once, and 2.1% lies in the top ten. A few counts support this clonotype. Its antigen is not identified. Trimming removed 0 bases at V and 3 bases at J, with 9 bases between. CDR3 length equals 15 residues. Germline V gene sequence: CDR1 MNHEY, CDR2 SVGEGT. The TCR comes from an adult woman who had mild COVID-19 (a few samples of this study predate the infection). Cell type and time point are not known. J is TRBJ1-5 and V is TRBV6-2 or TRBV6-3; D is undetermined. Sequenced material: PBMCs or a T cell subset sorted from them (not recorded which). This CDR3 reads CASSYSTVFNQPQHF. DNA of the CDR3: TGTGCCAGCAGTTACTCGACGGTTTTCAATCAGCCCCAGCATTTT.